This T cell receptor beta chain derives from a study of multiple sclerosis patients with progressive multifocal leukoencephalopathy. Study as a whole: The control group, sampled over time, had multiple sclerosis, received natalizumab and did not develop PML. Regarding the study as a whole: Findings may reflect JC virus infection or just general immunocompromise. Clones expanded at PML were already present before and during natalizumab.

Each PCR contained spiked synthetic TR CDR3 controls spanning every V-J pairing. Using immunoSEQ multiplex PCR, the repertoire was profiled, and TCRdb retains in-frame clones only, with some absent. The sample holds tens of thousands of clones, roughly 92% seen once. As for time point: before natalizumab initiation. A remark on this clone: Its specificity is not known. The same CDR3 also results from other DNA sequences found in this sample.

Germline trimming cut 4 bases from V and 2 bases from J; bases unmatched to any gene: 7. The CDR3 runs to 15 residues. Germline V gives CDR1 SGDLS, CDR2 YYNGEE. The sequenced material came from PBMCs. The chain is built from TRBV9 and TRBJ2-7; 9 positions agree with TRBD2. The receptor's source is a young man with multiple sclerosis. The CDR3 DNA follows: TGTGCCAGCAGCTCCGCTGCTAGCGGGGCCTACGAGCAGTACTTC. Protein product: CASSSAASGAYEQYF.